This T cell receptor beta chain was observed in a study of cytomegalovirus exposure and HLA in healthy donors. In the study overall: From HLA-typed donors, an early data release held some 91 million unique TCRs. Study results and limitations: Analysis performed later found 16,951 TCR beta sequences associated with HLA alleles at 0.05 false discovery rate.

Everyone who donated was a healthy bone marrow donor. Worth noting for this clone: Its specificity is not known.

With 60 Vbeta and 13 Jbeta primers, the PCR was carried out. Assay: immunoSEQ multiplex PCR; the TCRdb copy retains only in-frame clones and omits some. The sample holds approximately 220,000 clones, about three quarters seen once. Germline CDR1 MDHEN, CDR2 SYDVKM. Trimming at V came to 5 bases and at J to 1 base, leaving 8 bases not matched to a gene. CDR3 length: 15 amino acids. Material for sequencing was PBMCs. The TCR was taken from a man in his forties or fifties in good health and CMV-seronegative. V is TRBV28 and J is TRBJ2-7; TRBD1 agrees at 7 bases. The CDR3 sequence is CASSRSRTGSYEQYF. Written as DNA, the CDR3 is TGTGCCAGCAGTCGGTCGCGGACAGGTTCCTACGAGCAGTACTTC.